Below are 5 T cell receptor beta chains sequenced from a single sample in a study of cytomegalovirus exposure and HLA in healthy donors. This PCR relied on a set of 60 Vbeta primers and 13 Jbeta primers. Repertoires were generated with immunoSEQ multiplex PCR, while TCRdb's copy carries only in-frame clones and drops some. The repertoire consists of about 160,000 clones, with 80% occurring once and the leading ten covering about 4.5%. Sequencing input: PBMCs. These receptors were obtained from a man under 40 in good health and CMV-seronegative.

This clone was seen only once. The CDR3 coding sequence is TGTGCCAGCAGTACTAGTTCTGGGGCCAACGTCCTGACTTTC. Translated: CASSTSSGANVLTF. The chain has TRBV6-1 and TRBJ2-6; a weak D match, TRBD2 (5 bases). CDR3 length equals 14 residues. Germline V gives CDR1 MNHNS, CDR2 SASEGT. V was trimmed by 5 bases and J by 1 base, leaving 6 bases between them.

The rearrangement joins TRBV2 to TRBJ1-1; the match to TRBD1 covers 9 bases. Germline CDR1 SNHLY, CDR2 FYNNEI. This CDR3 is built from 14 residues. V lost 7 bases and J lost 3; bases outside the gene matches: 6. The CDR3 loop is CASTRTGVDTEAFF. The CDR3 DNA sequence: TGTGCCAGCACCCGGACAGGGGTGGACACTGAAGCTTTCTTT.

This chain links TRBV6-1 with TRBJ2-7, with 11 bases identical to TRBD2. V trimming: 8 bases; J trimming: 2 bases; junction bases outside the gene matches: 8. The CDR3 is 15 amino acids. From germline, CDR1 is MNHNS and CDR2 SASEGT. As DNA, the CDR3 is TGTGCCAGCGTGGGCCTAGCGGGAGGAGCCTACGAGCAGTACTTC. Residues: CASVGLAGGAYEQYF.

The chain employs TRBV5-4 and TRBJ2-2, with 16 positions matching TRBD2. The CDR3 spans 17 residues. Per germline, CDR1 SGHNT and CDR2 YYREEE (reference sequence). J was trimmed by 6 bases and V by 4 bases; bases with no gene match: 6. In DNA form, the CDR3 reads TGTGCCAGCAGCCTCGGGGGACTAGCGGGGGGGGCCGGGGAGCTGTTTTTT. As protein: CASSLGGLAGGAGELFF.

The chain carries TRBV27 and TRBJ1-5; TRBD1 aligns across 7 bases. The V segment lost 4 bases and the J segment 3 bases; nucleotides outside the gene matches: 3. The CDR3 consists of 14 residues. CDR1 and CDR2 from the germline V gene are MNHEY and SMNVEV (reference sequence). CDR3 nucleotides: TGTGCCAGCAGTTACGGGACAGTCAATCAGCCCCAGCATTTT. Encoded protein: CASSYGTVNQPQHF.